A selection of T cell receptor beta chains follows, all from one sample in a study of blood T cell repertoires in COVID-19. Profiling relied on immunoSEQ multiplex PCR, and the TCRdb table lists in-frame clones only, not all of them. The sample has roughly 93,000 clones; 80% to 90% are singletons. The sequenced material came from peripheral blood. Receptors originate from a human donor in a cohort sampled during active COVID-19. The conserved cysteine and the conserved F or W are not part of the CDR3 here. Fields, in order: V gene, CDR3 protein.

>TRBV2
ASRIARGRGAF
>TRBV2
ASSFDRGGYT
>TRBV6-5
ASSPQGSGANVLT
>TRBV7-3
ASSSGAVNTGELF
>TRBV6-4
ASSVQGGGNEQF
>TRBV4-2
ASSQAVSGSYNEQF
>TRBV6-1
ASSEGLTSTGARTDTQY
>TRBV7-2
ASSLRVQTYNEQF
>TRBV14
ASSQATGGVYEQY
>TRBV6-4
ASSEGAGSGNEQF
>TRBV5-1
ASSLTTSGTLKEEQF
>TRBV11-3
ASSSRDTGPNEQF
>TRBV19
ASRLSSYNEQF
>TRBV7-9
ASSLSSGSYEQY
>TRBV7-8
ASSPGQGYYEQY